Listed below are T cell receptor beta chains from one sample, sequenced in a study of T-cell memory formation after mild COVID-19. TCRdb re-called the 5' RACE reads with MiXCR, one entry per CDR3 protein. The data contain some 250,000 distinct CDR3 sequences, about 20% of them singletons. Material for sequencing was PBMCs or a T cell subset sorted from them (not recorded which). These receptors were taken from a man between 18 and 35 years old who had mild COVID-19 (a few samples of this study predate the infection). Cell type and time point are not known. Both conserved end residues are part of each CDR3. Each record gives: V gene, D gene, clone size, J gene, CDR3 protein, CDR3 DNA. The D gene is left open where the match is weak. Expanded clones get a size class; other rows say once, few or many, or leave the size out.

V gene: TRBV5-6; D gene: -; clone size: -; J gene: TRBJ2-3; CDR3 protein: CASSLSTLGLTDTQYF; CDR3 DNA: TGTGCCAGCAGCTTGTCCACTCTCGGGTTAACAGATACGCAGTATTTT
V gene: TRBV4-1; D gene: TRBD1; clone size: -; J gene: TRBJ2-5; CDR3 protein: CASSQGDRARETQYF; CDR3 DNA: TGCGCCAGCAGCCAAGGGGACAGGGCGAGAGAGACCCAGTACTTC
V gene: TRBV3-1; D gene: TRBD1; clone size: -; J gene: TRBJ2-7; CDR3 protein: CASSPWDRTYEQYF; CDR3 DNA: TGTGCCAGCAGCCCTTGGGACAGAACCTACGAGCAGTACTTC
V gene: TRBV5-1; D gene: -; clone size: few; J gene: TRBJ1-5; CDR3 protein: CASSPGDLGNQPQHF; CDR3 DNA: TGCGCCAGCAGTCCTGGTGATTTGGGCAATCAGCCCCAGCATTTT
V gene: TRBV28; D gene: TRBD2; clone size: -; J gene: TRBJ2-1; CDR3 protein: CASKAGGLYNEQFF; CDR3 DNA: TGTGCCAGCAAAGCGGGGGGCTTGTACAATGAGCAGTTCTTC
V gene: TRBV5-1; D gene: -; clone size: -; J gene: TRBJ2-7; CDR3 protein: CARAPPFYEQYF; CDR3 DNA: TGCGCCAGGGCCCCTCCCTTCTACGAGCAGTACTTC
V gene: TRBV7-3; D gene: -; clone size: few; J gene: TRBJ1-6; CDR3 protein: CASSLTPNSYNSPLHF; CDR3 DNA: TGTGCCAGCAGCTTAACCCCGAACTCCTATAATTCACCCCTCCACTTT
V gene: TRBV19; D gene: TRBD1; clone size: -; J gene: TRBJ1-1; CDR3 protein: CASSTHGQGLNTEAFF; CDR3 DNA: TGTGCCAGTAGTACCCACGGACAGGGGTTGAACACTGAAGCTTTCTTT
V gene: TRBV10-2; D gene: -; clone size: -; J gene: TRBJ1-1; CDR3 protein: CASSPARGRTEAFF; CDR3 DNA: TGCGCCAGCAGTCCTGCAAGGGGTAGGACTGAAGCTTTCTTT
V gene: TRBV4-3; D gene: -; clone size: many; J gene: TRBJ2-5; CDR3 protein: CASSQGTGETQYF; CDR3 DNA: TGCGCCAGCAGCCAAGGTACTGGGGAGACCCAGTACTTC
V gene: TRBV18; D gene: -; clone size: few; J gene: TRBJ2-5; CDR3 protein: CASSPPSETQYF; CDR3 DNA: TGTGCCAGCTCCCCGCCGTCCGAGACCCAGTACTTC
V gene: TRBV7-2; D gene: -; clone size: many; J gene: TRBJ2-5; CDR3 protein: CASSPTGAPMKTQYF; CDR3 DNA: TGTGCCAGCAGCCCTACTGGCGCACCCATGAAGACCCAGTACTTC
V gene: TRBV3-1; D gene: -; clone size: few; J gene: TRBJ1-2; CDR3 protein: CASSRERRAAYGYTF; CDR3 DNA: TGTGCCAGCAGCCGCGAGAGGAGGGCTGCCTATGGCTACACCTTC
V gene: TRBV15; D gene: -; clone size: -; J gene: TRBJ2-1; CDR3 protein: CATDVGAGGYDEQFF; CDR3 DNA: TGTGCCACCGACGTCGGGGCCGGGGGTTACGATGAGCAGTTCTTC
V gene: TRBV6-5; D gene: -; clone size: few; J gene: TRBJ2-3; CDR3 protein: CASSYGGGGPTDTQYF; CDR3 DNA: TGTGCCAGCAGTTACGGGGGAGGGGGACCCACAGATACGCAGTATTTT
V gene: TRBV7-9; D gene: -; clone size: many; J gene: TRBJ1-4; CDR3 protein: CASSRTDEKLFF; CDR3 DNA: TGTGCCAGCAGCCGGACAGATGAAAAACTGTTTTTT
V gene: TRBV20-1; D gene: -; clone size: few; J gene: TRBJ2-5; CDR3 protein: CSARKTSQETQYF; CDR3 DNA: TGCAGTGCGCGGAAGACTAGCCAAGAGACCCAGTACTTC
V gene: TRBV6-2/TRBV6-3; D gene: -; clone size: few; J gene: TRBJ2-3; CDR3 protein: CASSYSAGNTDTQYF; CDR3 DNA: TGTGCCAGCAGTTACTCGGCGGGGAACACAGATACGCAGTATTTT
V gene: TRBV10-3; D gene: -; clone size: many; J gene: TRBJ1-2; CDR3 protein: CAISDPGHTGYTF; CDR3 DNA: TGTGCCATCAGTGATCCGGGACATACTGGCTACACCTTC
V gene: TRBV2; D gene: -; clone size: -; J gene: TRBJ2-1; CDR3 protein: CASSELSTSNEQFF; CDR3 DNA: TGTGCCAGCAGTGAACTCTCGACTAGCAATGAGCAGTTCTTC
V gene: TRBV7-9; D gene: TRBD1; clone size: many; J gene: TRBJ2-7; CDR3 protein: CASSYPGQPYEQYF; CDR3 DNA: TGTGCCAGCAGCTACCCGGGACAGCCCTACGAGCAGTACTTC
V gene: TRBV6-6; D gene: -; clone size: -; J gene: TRBJ1-1; CDR3 protein: CASSKTRGSIKPTEAFF; CDR3 DNA: TGTGCCAGCAGTAAGACCAGGGGTTCGATAAAGCCCACTGAAGCTTTCTTT
V gene: TRBV29-1; D gene: -; clone size: -; J gene: TRBJ2-3; CDR3 protein: CSVGTQDTQYF; CDR3 DNA: TGCAGCGTCGGGACCCAAGATACGCAGTATTTT
V gene: TRBV7-2; D gene: TRBD2; clone size: -; J gene: TRBJ2-5; CDR3 protein: CASSVSGGARETQYF; CDR3 DNA: TGTGCCAGCAGCGTTAGCGGGGGGGCCCGGGAGACCCAGTACTTC
V gene: TRBV7-2; D gene: TRBD2; clone size: many; J gene: TRBJ2-5; CDR3 protein: CASSGGGTETQYF; CDR3 DNA: TGTGCCAGCAGCGGGGGGGGTACAGAGACCCAGTACTTC
V gene: TRBV6-1; D gene: -; clone size: few; J gene: TRBJ1-5; CDR3 protein: CASSEGRGLEPQHF; CDR3 DNA: TGTGCCAGCAGTGAGGGGAGGGGATTGGAGCCCCAGCATTTT
V gene: TRBV7-2; D gene: -; clone size: few; J gene: TRBJ1-6; CDR3 protein: CASAGYNSPLHF; CDR3 DNA: TGTGCGTCGGCAGGGTATAATTCACCCCTCCACTTT
V gene: TRBV5-1; D gene: -; clone size: -; J gene: TRBJ2-3; CDR3 protein: CASSFPLGTDTQYF; CDR3 DNA: TGCGCCAGCAGCTTCCCCCTTGGCACAGATACGCAGTATTTT
V gene: TRBV7-2; D gene: TRBD1; clone size: -; J gene: TRBJ2-1; CDR3 protein: CASSNYRGQRNEQFF; CDR3 DNA: TGTGCCAGCAGCAACTACAGGGGGCAAAGGAATGAGCAGTTCTTC
V gene: TRBV9; D gene: -; clone size: -; J gene: TRBJ1-6; CDR3 protein: CASSPEGRGNSPLHF; CDR3 DNA: TGTGCCAGCAGCCCCGAGGGGAGGGGGAATTCACCCCTCCACTTT
V gene: TRBV7-9; D gene: -; clone size: few; J gene: TRBJ1-1; CDR3 protein: CASSSDGVVRGGAFF; CDR3 DNA: TGTGCCAGCAGCTCGGACGGAGTAGTTCGGGGTGGAGCTTTCTTT
V gene: TRBV6-2/TRBV6-3; D gene: -; clone size: few; J gene: TRBJ2-5; CDR3 protein: CASSWSIGTQYF; CDR3 DNA: TGTGCCAGCAGTTGGAGCATCGGGACCCAGTACTTC
V gene: TRBV12-3/TRBV12-4; D gene: -; clone size: -; J gene: TRBJ2-5; CDR3 protein: CASRIGDEETQYF; CDR3 DNA: TGTGCCAGCAGAATAGGGGATGAAGAGACCCAGTACTTC
V gene: TRBV5-1; D gene: TRBD2; clone size: few; J gene: TRBJ2-3; CDR3 protein: CASRAFSGGAGDTQYF; CDR3 DNA: TGCGCCAGCAGGGCCTTCAGCGGGGGGGCTGGAGATACGCAGTATTTT
V gene: TRBV6-1; D gene: -; clone size: few; J gene: TRBJ1-4; CDR3 protein: CASSEAGIGEKLFF; CDR3 DNA: TGTGCCAGCAGTGAAGCCGGGATAGGTGAAAAACTGTTTTTT
V gene: TRBV10-3; D gene: TRBD2; clone size: few; J gene: TRBJ2-3; CDR3 protein: CAISEPAGRADTQYF; CDR3 DNA: TGTGCCATCAGTGAGCCGGCAGGGAGGGCGGATACGCAGTATTTT
V gene: TRBV5-1; D gene: -; clone size: -; J gene: TRBJ1-1; CDR3 protein: CASSLDLAGNTEAFF; CDR3 DNA: TGCGCCAGCAGCTTGGATCTAGCTGGGAACACTGAAGCTTTCTTT
V gene: TRBV7-9; D gene: TRBD2; clone size: -; J gene: TRBJ2-5; CDR3 protein: CASSPLAGDGETQYF; CDR3 DNA: TGTGCCAGCAGCCCCTTAGCGGGAGACGGGGAGACCCAGTACTTC
V gene: TRBV5-5; D gene: -; clone size: -; J gene: TRBJ1-4; CDR3 protein: CASSAGDRTNEKLFF; CDR3 DNA: TGTGCCAGCAGCGCAGGGGATCGTACTAATGAAAAACTGTTTTTT
V gene: TRBV29-1; D gene: -; clone size: few; J gene: TRBJ2-2; CDR3 protein: CSFVDTGELFF; CDR3 DNA: TGCAGCTTCGTAGACACCGGGGAGCTGTTTTTT
V gene: TRBV5-1; D gene: -; clone size: few; J gene: TRBJ1-2; CDR3 protein: CASSLGGRYGYTF; CDR3 DNA: TGCGCCAGCAGCTTGGGGGGACGCTATGGCTACACCTTC
V gene: TRBV12-3/TRBV12-4; D gene: -; clone size: few; J gene: TRBJ2-7; CDR3 protein: CASSLYPGPGEQYF; CDR3 DNA: TGTGCCAGCAGTCTCTACCCGGGACCAGGCGAGCAGTACTTC
V gene: TRBV6-6; D gene: TRBD1; clone size: few; J gene: TRBJ1-1; CDR3 protein: CASIPGSGQGNTEAFF; CDR3 DNA: TGTGCCAGCATCCCCGGTTCGGGACAGGGGAACACTGAAGCTTTCTTT
V gene: TRBV10-3; D gene: -; clone size: -; J gene: TRBJ2-2; CDR3 protein: CASRRGVTGELFF; CDR3 DNA: TGTGCCAGCAGGCGAGGAGTGACCGGGGAGCTGTTTTTT
V gene: TRBV29-1; D gene: TRBD2; clone size: few; J gene: TRBJ2-7; CDR3 protein: CSVSGSSYEQYF; CDR3 DNA: TGCAGCGTTAGCGGGAGCTCCTACGAGCAGTACTTC
V gene: TRBV5-6; D gene: -; clone size: few; J gene: TRBJ2-7; CDR3 protein: CASSLHVSYEQYF; CDR3 DNA: TGTGCCAGCAGCTTGCATGTCTCCTACGAGCAGTACTTC
V gene: TRBV24-1; D gene: -; clone size: -; J gene: TRBJ2-3; CDR3 protein: CATSDPYRADTQYF; CDR3 DNA: TGTGCCACCAGTGATCCATACAGGGCCGATACGCAGTATTTT
V gene: TRBV3-1; D gene: -; clone size: -; J gene: TRBJ2-7; CDR3 protein: CASSQEWSLREQYF; CDR3 DNA: TGTGCCAGCAGCCAAGAGTGGAGCCTTAGGGAGCAGTACTTC
V gene: TRBV10-3; D gene: -; clone size: many; J gene: TRBJ1-1; CDR3 protein: CAINFQGGTEAFF; CDR3 DNA: TGTGCCATCAATTTTCAGGGCGGCACTGAAGCTTTCTTT
V gene: TRBV7-7; D gene: TRBD1; clone size: -; J gene: TRBJ2-7; CDR3 protein: CASSPEQGATSYEQYF; CDR3 DNA: TGTGCCAGCAGCCCCGAACAGGGGGCCACGTCCTACGAGCAGTACTTC
V gene: TRBV12-3/TRBV12-4; D gene: TRBD1; clone size: few; J gene: TRBJ1-6; CDR3 protein: CASSSGQGFGSPLHF; CDR3 DNA: TGTGCCAGCAGTTCGGGACAGGGCTTCGGTTCACCCCTCCACTTT
V gene: TRBV7-8; D gene: TRBD1; clone size: -; J gene: TRBJ1-4; CDR3 protein: CASSPDRLNEKLFF; CDR3 DNA: TGTGCCAGCAGCCCGGACAGGCTAAATGAAAAACTGTTTTTT
V gene: TRBV7-8; D gene: -; clone size: -; J gene: TRBJ1-6; CDR3 protein: CASSFSYSPLHF; CDR3 DNA: TGTGCCAGCAGCTTCTCTTATTCACCCCTCCACTTT
V gene: TRBV7-6; D gene: -; clone size: -; J gene: TRBJ2-7; CDR3 protein: CASSASGGPAYEQYF; CDR3 DNA: TGTGCCAGCAGCGCCTCCGGGGGGCCTGCCTACGAGCAGTACTTC
V gene: TRBV10-3; D gene: -; clone size: many; J gene: TRBJ2-3; CDR3 protein: CAISEPAQGSGTDTQYF; CDR3 DNA: TGTGCCATCAGTGAGCCCGCTCAGGGAAGTGGGACAGATACGCAGTATTTT
V gene: TRBV7-3; D gene: TRBD1; clone size: -; J gene: TRBJ1-1; CDR3 protein: CASSTHHRGEMNTEAFF; CDR3 DNA: TGTGCCAGCAGCACCCATCACAGGGGGGAGATGAACACTGAAGCTTTCTTT
V gene: TRBV3-1; D gene: -; clone size: -; J gene: TRBJ1-2; CDR3 protein: CASSQGPYYGYTF; CDR3 DNA: TGTGCCAGCAGCCAGGGACCCTACTATGGCTACACCTTC